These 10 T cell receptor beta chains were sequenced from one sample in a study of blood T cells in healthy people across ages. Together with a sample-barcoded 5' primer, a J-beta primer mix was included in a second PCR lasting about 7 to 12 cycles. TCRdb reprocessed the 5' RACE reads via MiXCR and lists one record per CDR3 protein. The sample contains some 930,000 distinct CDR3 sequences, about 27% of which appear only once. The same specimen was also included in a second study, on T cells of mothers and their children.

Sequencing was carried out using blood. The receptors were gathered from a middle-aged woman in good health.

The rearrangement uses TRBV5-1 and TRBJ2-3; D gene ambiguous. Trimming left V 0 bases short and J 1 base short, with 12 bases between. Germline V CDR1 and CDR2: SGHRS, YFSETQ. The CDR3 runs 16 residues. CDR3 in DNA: TGCGCCAGCAGCTTGGCCGACAATTCCCGCACAGATACGCAGTATTTT. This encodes CASSLADNSRTDTQYF.

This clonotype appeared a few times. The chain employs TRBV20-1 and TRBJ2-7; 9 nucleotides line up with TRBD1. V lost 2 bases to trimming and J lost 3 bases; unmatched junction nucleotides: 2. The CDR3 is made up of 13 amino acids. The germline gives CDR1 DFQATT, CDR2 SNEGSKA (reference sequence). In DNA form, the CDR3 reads TGCAGTGCTAGATCGGGACAGGGCTACGAGCAGTACTTC. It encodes CSARSGQGYEQYF.

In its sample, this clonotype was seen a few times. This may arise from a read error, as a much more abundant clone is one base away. This CDR3 reads CAIRERTNNYGYTF. The CDR3 nucleotides are TGTGCCATCAGGGAGCGGACAAATAACTATGGCTACACCTTC. V and J are TRBV10-3 and TRBJ1-2; maybe TRBD1 (5 bases). Trimming took off 6 bases at V and 1 base at J, with 12 bases between the two ends. CDR3 length equals 14 residues. The germline CDR1 and CDR2 sequences are ENHRY and SYGVKD.

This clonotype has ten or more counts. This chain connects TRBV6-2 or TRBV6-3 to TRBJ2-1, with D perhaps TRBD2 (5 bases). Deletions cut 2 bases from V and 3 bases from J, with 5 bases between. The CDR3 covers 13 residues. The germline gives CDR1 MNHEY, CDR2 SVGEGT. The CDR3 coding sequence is TGTGCCAGCAGTTACCGGGACTACAATGAGCAGTTCTTC. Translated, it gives CASSYRDYNEQFF.

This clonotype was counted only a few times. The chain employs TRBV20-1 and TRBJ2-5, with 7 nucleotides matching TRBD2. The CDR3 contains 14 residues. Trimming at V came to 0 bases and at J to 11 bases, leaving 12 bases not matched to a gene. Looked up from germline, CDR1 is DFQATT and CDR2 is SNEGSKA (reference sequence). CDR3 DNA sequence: TGCAGTGCTAGAGATGTGGGGGGGTTGAATGAGCAGTACTTC. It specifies CSARDVGGLNEQYF.

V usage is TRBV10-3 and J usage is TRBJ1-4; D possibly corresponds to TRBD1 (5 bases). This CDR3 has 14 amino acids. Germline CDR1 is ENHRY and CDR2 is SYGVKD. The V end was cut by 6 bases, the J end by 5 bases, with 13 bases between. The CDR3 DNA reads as TGTGCCATCAGCCCCGGGACCCTCAATGAAAAACTGTTTTTT. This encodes CAISPGTLNEKLFF.

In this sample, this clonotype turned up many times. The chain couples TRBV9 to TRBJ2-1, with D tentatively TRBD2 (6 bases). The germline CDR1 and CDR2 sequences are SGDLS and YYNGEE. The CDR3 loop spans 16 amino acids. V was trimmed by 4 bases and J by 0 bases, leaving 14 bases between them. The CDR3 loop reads CASSPLAASSYNEQFF. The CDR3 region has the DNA TGTGCCAGCAGCCCATTAGCGGCTAGCTCCTACAATGAGCAGTTCTTC.

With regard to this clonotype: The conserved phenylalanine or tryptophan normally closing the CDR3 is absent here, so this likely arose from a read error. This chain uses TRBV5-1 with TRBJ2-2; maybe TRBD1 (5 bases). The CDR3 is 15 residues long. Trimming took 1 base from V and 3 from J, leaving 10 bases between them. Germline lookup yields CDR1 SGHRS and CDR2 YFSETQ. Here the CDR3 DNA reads TGCGCCAGCAGCTTGTGGGGCGCGGACACCGGGGAGCTGTTTGTT. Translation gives CASSLWGADTGELFV.

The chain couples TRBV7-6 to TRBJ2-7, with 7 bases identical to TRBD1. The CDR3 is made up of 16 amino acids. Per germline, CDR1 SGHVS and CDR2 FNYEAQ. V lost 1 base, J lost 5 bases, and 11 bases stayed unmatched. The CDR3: CASSLEVEQGKDEQYF. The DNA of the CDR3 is TGTGCCAGCAGCTTAGAAGTGGAACAGGGGAAGGACGAGCAGTACTTC.

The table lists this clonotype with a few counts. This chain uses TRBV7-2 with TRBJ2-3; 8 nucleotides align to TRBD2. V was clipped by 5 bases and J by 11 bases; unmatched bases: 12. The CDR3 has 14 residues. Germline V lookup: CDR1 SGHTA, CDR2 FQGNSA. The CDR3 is CASSPYASAGGQYF. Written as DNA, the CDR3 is TGTGCCAGCAGCCCCTACGCTAGTGCGGGGGGGCAGTATTTT.